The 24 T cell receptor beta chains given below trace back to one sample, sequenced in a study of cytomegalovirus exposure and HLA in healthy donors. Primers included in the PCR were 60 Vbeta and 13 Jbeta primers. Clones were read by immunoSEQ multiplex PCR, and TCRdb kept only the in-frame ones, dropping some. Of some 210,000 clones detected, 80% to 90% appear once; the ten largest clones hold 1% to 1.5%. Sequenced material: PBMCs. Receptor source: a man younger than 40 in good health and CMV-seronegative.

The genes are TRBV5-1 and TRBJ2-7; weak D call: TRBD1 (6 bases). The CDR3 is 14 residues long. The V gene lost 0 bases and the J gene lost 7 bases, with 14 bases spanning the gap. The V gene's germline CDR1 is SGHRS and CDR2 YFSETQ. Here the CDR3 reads CASSLATGPDEQYF. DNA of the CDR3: TGCGCCAGCAGCTTGGCTACAGGGCCTGATGAGCAGTACTTC. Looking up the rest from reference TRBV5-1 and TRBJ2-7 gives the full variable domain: KAGVTQTPRYLIKTRGQQVTLSCSPISGHRSVSWYQQTPGQGLQFLFEYFSETQRNKGNFPGRFSGRQFSNSRSEMNVSTLELGDSALYLCASSLATGPDEQYFGPGTRLTVT.

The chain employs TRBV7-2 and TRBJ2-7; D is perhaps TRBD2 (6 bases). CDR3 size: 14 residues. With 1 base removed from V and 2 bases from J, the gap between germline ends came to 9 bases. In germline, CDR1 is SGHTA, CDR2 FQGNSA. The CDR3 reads CASSLVREAYEQYF. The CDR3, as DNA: TGTGCCAGCAGCTTAGTGCGGGAAGCCTACGAGCAGTACTTC. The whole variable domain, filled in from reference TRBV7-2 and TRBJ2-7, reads GAGVSQSPSNKVTEKGKDVELRCDPISGHTALYWYRQSLGQGLEFLIYFQGNSAPDKSGLPSDRFSAERTGGSVSTLTIQRTQQEDSAVYLCASSLVREAYEQYFGPGTRLTVT.

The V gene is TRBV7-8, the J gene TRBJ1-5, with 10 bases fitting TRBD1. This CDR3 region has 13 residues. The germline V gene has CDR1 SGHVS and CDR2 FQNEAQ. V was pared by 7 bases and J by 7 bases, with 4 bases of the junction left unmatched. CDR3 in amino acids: CASTRDRGQPQHF. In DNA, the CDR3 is TGTGCCAGCACCAGGGACAGGGGCCAGCCCCAGCATTTT. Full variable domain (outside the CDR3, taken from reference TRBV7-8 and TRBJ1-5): GAGVSQSPRYKVAKRGQDVALRCDPISGHVSLFWYQQALGQGPEFLTYFQNEAQLDKSGLPSDRFFAERPEGSVSTLKIQRTQQEDSAVYLCASTRDRGQPQHFGDGTRLSIL.

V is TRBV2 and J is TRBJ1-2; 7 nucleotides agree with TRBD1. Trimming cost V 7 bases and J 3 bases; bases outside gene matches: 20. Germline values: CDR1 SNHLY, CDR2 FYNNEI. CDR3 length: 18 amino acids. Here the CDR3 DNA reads TGTGCCAGCAAGGGGGCAATGACAGGGCCTCCGTTCTACTATGGCTACACCTTC. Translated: CASKGAMTGPPFYYGYTF.

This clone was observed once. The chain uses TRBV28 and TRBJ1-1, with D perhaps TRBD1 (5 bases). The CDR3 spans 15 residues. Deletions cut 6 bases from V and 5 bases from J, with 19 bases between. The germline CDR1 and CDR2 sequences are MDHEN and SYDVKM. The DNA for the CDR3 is TGTGCCAGCAGCCCCCCTGGAGGGGTCCGGACTGAAGCTTTCTTT. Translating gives CASSPPGGVRTEAFF.

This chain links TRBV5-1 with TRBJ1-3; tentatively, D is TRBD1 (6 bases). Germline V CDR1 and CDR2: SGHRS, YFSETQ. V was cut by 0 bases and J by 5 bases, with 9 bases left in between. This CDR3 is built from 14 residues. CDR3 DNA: TGCGCCAGCAGCTTGGGTGGGGGCAGAAACACCATATATTTT. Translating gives CASSLGGGRNTIYF. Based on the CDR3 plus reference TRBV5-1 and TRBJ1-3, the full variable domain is KAGVTQTPRYLIKTRGQQVTLSCSPISGHRSVSWYQQTPGQGLQFLFEYFSETQRNKGNFPGRFSGRQFSNSRSEMNVSTLELGDSALYLCASSLGGGRNTIYFGEGSWLTVV.

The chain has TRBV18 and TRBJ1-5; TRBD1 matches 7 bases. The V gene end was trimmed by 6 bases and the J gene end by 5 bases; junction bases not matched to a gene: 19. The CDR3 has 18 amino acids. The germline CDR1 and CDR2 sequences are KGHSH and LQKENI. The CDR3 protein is CASSPTGDSAPRDQPQHF. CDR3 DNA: TGTGCCAGCTCTCCAACAGGGGACTCAGCCCCAAGGGATCAGCCCCAGCATTTT.

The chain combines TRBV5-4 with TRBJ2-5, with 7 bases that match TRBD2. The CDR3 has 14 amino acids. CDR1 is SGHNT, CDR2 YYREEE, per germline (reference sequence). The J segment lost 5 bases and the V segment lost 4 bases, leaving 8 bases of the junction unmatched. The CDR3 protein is CASSPGGGRETQYF. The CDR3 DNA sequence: TGTGCCAGCAGCCCTGGGGGGGGACGCGAGACCCAGTACTTC.

Here the CDR3 DNA reads TGCGCCAGCAGCATGACAGGGGGAAGTGGTAGGGACAGTCAGTACTTC. Translating gives CASSMTGGSGRDSQYF. The chain combines TRBV5-1 with TRBJ2-4; TRBD1 agrees at 9 bases. CDR3 length: 16 residues. Losses at the gene ends were 4 bases for V and 12 bases for J; bases not matched to a gene: 17. Germline CDR1 SGHRS, CDR2 YFSETQ.

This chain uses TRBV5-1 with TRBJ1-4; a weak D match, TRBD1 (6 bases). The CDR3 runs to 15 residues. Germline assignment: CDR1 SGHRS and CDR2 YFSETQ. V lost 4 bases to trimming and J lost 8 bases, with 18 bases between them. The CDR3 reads CASSGTGLLVEKLFF. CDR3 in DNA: TGCGCCAGCAGCGGAACAGGGCTCTTGGTCGAAAAACTGTTTTTT.

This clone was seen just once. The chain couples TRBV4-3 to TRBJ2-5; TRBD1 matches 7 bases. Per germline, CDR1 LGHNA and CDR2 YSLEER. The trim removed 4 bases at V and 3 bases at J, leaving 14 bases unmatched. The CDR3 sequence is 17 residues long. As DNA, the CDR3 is TGCGCCAGCAGCCCCGGGACCGGGACAGAAAGAGAAGAGACCCAGTACTTC. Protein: CASSPGTGTEREETQYF.

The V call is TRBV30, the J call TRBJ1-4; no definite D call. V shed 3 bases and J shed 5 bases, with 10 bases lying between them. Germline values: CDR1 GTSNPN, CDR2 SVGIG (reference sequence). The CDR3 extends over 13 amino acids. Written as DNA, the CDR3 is TGTGCCTGGAGGGAGCCGTTAAATGAAAAACTGTTTTTT. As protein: CAWREPLNEKLFF.

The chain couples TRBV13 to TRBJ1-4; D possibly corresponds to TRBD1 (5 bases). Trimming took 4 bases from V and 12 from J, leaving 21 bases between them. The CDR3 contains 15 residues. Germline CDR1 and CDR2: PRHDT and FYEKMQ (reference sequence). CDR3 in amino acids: CASSSYQETGEELFF. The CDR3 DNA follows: TGTGCCAGCAGCTCCTATCAGGAAACAGGAGAAGAACTGTTTTTT.

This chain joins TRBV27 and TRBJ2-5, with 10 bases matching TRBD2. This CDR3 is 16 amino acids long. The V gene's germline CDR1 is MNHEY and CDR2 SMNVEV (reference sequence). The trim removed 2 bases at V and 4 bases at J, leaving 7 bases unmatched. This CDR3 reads CASSLTPLAGSETQYF. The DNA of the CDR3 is TGTGCCAGCAGTTTAACCCCACTAGCGGGGTCAGAGACCCAGTACTTC.

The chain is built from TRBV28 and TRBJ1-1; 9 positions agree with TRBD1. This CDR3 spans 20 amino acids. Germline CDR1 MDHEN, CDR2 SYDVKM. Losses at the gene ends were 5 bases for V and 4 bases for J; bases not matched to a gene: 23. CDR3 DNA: TGTGCCAGCAGTACCTACGTCCCGGGACAGGGACCACCGGGAGGCACTGAAGCTTTCTTT. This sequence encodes CASSTYVPGQGPPGGTEAFF.

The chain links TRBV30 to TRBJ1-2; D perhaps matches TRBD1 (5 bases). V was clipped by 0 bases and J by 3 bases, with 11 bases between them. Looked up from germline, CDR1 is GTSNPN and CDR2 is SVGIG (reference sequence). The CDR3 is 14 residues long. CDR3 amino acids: CAWSVWGGDYGYTF. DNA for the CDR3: TGTGCCTGGAGTGTATGGGGGGGGGACTATGGCTACACCTTC.

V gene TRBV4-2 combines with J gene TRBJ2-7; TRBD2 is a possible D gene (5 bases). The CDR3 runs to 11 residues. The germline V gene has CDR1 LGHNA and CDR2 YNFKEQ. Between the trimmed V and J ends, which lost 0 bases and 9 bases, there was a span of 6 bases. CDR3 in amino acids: CASSQERGQYF. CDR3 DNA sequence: TGTGCCAGCAGCCAAGAACGGGGGCAGTACTTC.

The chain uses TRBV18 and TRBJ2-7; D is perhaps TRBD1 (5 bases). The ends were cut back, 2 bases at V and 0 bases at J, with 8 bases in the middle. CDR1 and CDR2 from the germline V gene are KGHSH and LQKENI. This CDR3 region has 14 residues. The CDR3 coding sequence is TGTGCCAGCTCACCAAAGACAGCCTCCTACGAGCAGTACTTC. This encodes CASSPKTASYEQYF.

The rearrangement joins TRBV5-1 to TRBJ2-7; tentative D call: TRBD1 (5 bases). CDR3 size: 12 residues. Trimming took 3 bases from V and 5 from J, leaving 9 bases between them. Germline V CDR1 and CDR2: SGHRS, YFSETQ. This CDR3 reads CASSYVQDEQYF. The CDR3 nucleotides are TGCGCCAGCAGCTACGTACAGGACGAGCAGTACTTC.

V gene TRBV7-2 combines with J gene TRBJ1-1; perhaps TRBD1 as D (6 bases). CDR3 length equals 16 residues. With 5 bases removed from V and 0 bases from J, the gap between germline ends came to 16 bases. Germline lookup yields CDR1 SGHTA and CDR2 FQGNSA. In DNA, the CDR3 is TGTGCCAGCAGCCGTCGCCGGACAGCTGTGAACACTGAAGCTTTCTTT. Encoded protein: CASSRRRTAVNTEAFF.

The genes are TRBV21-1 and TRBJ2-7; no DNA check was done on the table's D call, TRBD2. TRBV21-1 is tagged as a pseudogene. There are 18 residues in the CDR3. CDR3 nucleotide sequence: TGTGCCAGCAGCAAAGTTTGGGAGGATCCAGGCAAGATGAACGAGCAGTACTTC. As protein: CASSKVWEDPGKMNEQYF.

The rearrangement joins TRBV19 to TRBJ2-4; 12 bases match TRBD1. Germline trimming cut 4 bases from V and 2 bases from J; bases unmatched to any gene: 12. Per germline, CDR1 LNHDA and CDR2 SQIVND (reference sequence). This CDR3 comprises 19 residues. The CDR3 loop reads CASSRASGQGAVTKNIQYF. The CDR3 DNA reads TGTGCCAGTAGTAGAGCCTCGGGACAGGGGGCCGTAACCAAAAACATTCAGTACTTC.

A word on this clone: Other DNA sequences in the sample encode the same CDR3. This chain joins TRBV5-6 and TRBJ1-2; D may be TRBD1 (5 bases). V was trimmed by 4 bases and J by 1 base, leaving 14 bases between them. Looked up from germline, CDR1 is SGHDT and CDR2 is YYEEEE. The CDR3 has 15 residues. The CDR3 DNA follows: TGTGCCAGCAGCCCCAGGCACGGGGGTAACTATGGCTACACCTTC. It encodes CASSPRHGGNYGYTF.

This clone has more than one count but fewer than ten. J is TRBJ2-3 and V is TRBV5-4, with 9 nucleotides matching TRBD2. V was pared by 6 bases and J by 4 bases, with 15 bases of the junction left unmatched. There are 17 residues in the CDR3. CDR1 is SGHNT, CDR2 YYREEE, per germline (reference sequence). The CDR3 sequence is CASTWGPGTSRADTQYF. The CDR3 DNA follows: TGTGCCAGCACCTGGGGTCCCGGGACTAGCCGAGCAGATACGCAGTATTTT.